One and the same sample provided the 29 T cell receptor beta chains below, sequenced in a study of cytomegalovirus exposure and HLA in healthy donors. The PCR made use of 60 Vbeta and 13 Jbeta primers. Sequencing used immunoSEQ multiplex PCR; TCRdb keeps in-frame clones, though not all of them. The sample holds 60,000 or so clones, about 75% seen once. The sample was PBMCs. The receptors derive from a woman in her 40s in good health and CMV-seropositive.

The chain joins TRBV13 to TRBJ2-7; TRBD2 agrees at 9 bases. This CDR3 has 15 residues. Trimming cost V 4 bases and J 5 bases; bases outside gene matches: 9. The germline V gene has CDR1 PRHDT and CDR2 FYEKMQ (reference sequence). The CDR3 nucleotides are TGTGCCAGCAGCTGGGGACCCCTAGCGGGGAACGAGCAGTACTTC. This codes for CASSWGPLAGNEQYF.

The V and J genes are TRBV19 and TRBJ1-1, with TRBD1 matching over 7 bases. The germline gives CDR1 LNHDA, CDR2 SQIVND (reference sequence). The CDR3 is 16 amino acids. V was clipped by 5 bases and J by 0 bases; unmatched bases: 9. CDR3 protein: CASSSPTGSMNTEAFF. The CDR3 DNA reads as TGTGCCAGTAGTTCCCCGACAGGGTCCATGAACACTGAAGCTTTCTTT.

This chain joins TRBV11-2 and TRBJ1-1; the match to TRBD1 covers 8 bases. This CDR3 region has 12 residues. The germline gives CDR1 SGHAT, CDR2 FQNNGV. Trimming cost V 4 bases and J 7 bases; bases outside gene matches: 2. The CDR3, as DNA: TGTGCCAGCAGCTACAGGGGGGATGAAGCTTTCTTT. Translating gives CASSYRGDEAFF.

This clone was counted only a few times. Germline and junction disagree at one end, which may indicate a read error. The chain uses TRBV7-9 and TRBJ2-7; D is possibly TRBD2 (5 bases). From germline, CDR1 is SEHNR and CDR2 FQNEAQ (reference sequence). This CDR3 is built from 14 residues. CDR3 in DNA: TGTTCCAGCAGCCCCCGGGGAAGGGTTTACGAGCAGTACTTC. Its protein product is CSSSPRGRVYEQYF.

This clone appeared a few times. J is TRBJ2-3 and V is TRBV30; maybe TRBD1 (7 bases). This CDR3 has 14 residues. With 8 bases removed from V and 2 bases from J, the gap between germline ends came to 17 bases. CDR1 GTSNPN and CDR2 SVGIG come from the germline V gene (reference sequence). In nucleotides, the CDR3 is TGTGCCAGCAGCTTGGAGGGGGCCACAGATACGCAGTATTTT. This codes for CASSLEGATDTQYF.

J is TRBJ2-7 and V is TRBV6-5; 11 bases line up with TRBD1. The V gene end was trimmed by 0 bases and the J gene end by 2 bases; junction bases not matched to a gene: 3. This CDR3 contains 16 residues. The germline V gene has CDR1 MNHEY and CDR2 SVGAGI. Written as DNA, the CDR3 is TGTGCCAGCAGTTACTCCGGGACAGGGGGTACCTACGAGCAGTACTTC. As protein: CASSYSGTGGTYEQYF.

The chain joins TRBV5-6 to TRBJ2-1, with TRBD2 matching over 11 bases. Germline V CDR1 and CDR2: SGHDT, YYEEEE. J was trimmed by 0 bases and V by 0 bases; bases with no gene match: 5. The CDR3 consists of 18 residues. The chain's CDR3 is CASSLGLAGGLSYNEQFF. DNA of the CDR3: TGTGCCAGCAGCTTGGGGCTAGCGGGGGGCCTCTCCTACAATGAGCAGTTCTTC.

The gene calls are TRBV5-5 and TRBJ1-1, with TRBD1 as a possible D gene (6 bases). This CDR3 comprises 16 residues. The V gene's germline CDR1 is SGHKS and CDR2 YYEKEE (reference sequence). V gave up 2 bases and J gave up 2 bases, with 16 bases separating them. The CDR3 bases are TGTGCCAGCAGCTTCACAGGCCCACAGGGAAACACTGAAGCTTTCTTT. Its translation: CASSFTGPQGNTEAFF. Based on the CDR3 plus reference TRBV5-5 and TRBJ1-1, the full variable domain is DAGVTQSPTHLIKTRGQQVTLRCSPISGHKSVSWYQQVLGQGPQFIFQYYEKEERGRGNFPDRFSARQFPNYSSELNVNALLLGDSALYLCASSFTGPQGNTEAFFGQGTRLTVV.

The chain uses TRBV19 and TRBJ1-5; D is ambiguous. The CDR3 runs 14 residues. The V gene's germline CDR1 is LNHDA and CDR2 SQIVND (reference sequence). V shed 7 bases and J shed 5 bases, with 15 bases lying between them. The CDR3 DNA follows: TGTGCCAGTACTAGAGGCGGGTCTTATCAGCCCCAGCATTTT. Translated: CASTRGGSYQPQHF.

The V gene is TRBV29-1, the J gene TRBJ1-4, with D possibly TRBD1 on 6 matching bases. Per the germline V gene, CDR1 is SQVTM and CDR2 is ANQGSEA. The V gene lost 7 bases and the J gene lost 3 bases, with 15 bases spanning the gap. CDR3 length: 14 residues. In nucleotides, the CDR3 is TGCAGCGCCCAAGGGGGGGGGTCTAATGAAAAACTGTTTTTT. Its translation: CSAQGGGSNEKLFF.

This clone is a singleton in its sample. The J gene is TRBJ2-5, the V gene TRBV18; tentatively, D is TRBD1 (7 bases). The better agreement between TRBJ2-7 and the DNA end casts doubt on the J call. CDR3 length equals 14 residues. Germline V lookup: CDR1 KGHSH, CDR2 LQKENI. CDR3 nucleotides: TGTGCCAGCTCGCGGGACAGAAGCTCCTACGAGCAGTACTTC. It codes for CASSRDRSSYEQYF.

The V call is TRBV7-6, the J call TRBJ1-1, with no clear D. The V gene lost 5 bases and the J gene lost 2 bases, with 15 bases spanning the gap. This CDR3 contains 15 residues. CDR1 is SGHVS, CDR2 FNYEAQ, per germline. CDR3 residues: CASSREERGNTEAFF. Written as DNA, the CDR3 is TGTGCCAGCAGCCGCGAGGAAAGAGGAAACACTGAAGCTTTCTTT.

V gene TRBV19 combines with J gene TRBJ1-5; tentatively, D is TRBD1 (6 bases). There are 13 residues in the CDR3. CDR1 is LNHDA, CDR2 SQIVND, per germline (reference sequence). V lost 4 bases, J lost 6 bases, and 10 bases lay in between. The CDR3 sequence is CASSTQTGQPQHF. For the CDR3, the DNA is TGTGCCAGTAGTACTCAGACAGGTCAGCCCCAGCATTTT. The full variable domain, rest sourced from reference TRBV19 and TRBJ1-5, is DGGITQSPKYLFRKEGQNVTLSCEQNLNHDAMYWYRQDPGQGLRLIYYSQIVNDFQKGDIAEGYSVSREKKESFPLTVTSAQKNPTAFYLCASSTQTGQPQHFGDGTRLSIL.

Here the CDR3 reads CASSFTPGVGELFF. CDR3 in DNA: TGTGCCAGCAGCTTTACCCCAGGGGTCGGGGAGCTGTTTTTT. V usage is TRBV7-9 and J usage is TRBJ2-2, with TRBD1 as a possible D gene (6 bases). Germline CDR1 is SEHNR and CDR2 is FQNEAQ (reference sequence). The V end was cut by 3 bases, the J end by 7 bases, with 12 bases between. The CDR3 extends over 14 amino acids.

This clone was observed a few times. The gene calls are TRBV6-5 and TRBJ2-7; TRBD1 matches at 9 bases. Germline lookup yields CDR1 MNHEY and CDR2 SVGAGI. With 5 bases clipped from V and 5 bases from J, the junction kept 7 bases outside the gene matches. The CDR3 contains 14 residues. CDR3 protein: CASSPRDREHEQYF. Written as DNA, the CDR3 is TGTGCCAGCAGTCCCCGGGACAGGGAACACGAGCAGTACTTC.

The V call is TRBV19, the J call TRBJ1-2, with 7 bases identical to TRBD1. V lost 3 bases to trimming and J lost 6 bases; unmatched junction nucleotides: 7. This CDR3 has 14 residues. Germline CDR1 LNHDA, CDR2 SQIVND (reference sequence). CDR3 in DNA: TGTGCCAGTAGTATCCGGGCCAGGGGGGATGGCTACACCTTC. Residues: CASSIRARGDGYTF.

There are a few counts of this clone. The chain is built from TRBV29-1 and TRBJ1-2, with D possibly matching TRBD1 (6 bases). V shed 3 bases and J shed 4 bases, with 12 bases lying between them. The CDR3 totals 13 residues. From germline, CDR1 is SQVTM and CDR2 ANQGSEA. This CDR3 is CSVEPRGGYGYTF. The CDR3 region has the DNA TGCAGCGTTGAGCCTAGGGGGGGCTATGGCTACACCTTC.

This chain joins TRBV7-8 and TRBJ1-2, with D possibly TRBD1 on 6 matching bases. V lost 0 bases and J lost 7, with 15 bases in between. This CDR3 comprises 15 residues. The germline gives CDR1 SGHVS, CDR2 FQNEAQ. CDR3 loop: CASSLARVGGSGYTF. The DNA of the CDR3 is TGTGCCAGCAGCTTAGCGCGGGTTGGGGGCTCTGGCTACACCTTC.

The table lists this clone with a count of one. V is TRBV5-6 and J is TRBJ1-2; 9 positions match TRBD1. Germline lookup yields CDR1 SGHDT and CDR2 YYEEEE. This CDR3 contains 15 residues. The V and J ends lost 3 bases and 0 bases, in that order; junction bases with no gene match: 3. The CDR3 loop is CASSSGTGTNYGYTF. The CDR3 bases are TGTGCCAGCAGCTCCGGGACAGGGACTAACTATGGCTACACCTTC.

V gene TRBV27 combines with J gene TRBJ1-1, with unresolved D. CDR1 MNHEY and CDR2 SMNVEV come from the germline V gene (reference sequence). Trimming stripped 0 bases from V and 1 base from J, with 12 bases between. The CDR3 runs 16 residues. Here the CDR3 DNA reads TGTGCCAGCAGTTTATCGGGCGGGAGGACGAACACTGAAGCTTTCTTT. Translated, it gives CASSLSGGRTNTEAFF.

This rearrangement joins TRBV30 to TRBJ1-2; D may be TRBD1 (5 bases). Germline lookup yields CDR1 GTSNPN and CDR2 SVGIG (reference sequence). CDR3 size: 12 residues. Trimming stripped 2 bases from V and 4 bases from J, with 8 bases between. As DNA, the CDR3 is TGTGCCTGGAGTCCCGGGGGCTATGGCTACACCTTC. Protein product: CAWSPGGYGYTF.

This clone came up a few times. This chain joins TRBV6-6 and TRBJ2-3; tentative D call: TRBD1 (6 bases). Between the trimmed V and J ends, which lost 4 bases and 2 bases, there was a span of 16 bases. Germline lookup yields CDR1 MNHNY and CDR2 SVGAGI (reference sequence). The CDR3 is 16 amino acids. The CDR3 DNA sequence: TGTGCCAGCAGTTTCGTCCGGGACAACCCCACAGATACGCAGTATTTT. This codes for CASSFVRDNPTDTQYF.

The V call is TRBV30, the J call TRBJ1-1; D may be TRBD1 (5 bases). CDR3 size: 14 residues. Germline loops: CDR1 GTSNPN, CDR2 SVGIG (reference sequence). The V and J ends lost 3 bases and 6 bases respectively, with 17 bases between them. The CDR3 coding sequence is TGTGCCTGGAGGGCGGGGCCGACGGTAGCTGAAGCTTTCTTT. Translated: CAWRAGPTVAEAFF. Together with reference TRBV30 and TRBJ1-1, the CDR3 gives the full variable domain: SQTIHQWPATLVQPVGSPLSLECTVEGTSNPNLYWYRQAAGRGLQLLFYSVGIGQISSEVPQNLSASRPQDRQFILSSKKLLLSDSGFYLCAWRAGPTVAEAFFGQGTRLTVV.

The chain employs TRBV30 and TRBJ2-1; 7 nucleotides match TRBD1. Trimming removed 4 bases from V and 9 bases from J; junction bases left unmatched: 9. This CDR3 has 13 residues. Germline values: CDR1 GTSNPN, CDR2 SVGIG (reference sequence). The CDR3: CAWKVRGRTEQFF. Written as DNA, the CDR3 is TGTGCCTGGAAGGTTAGGGGGCGGACTGAGCAGTTCTTC.

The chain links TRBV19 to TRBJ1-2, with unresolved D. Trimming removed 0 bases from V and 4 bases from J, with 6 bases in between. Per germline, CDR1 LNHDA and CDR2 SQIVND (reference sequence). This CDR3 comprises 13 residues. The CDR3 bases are TGTGCCAGTAGTATAGAGCACAGCTATGGCTACACCTTC. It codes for CASSIEHSYGYTF.

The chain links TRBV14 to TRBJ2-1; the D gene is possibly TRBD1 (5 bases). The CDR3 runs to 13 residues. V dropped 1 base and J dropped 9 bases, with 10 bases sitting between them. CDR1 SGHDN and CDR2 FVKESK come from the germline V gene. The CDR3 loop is CASSQVRAGEQFF. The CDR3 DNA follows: TGTGCCAGCAGCCAAGTCAGGGCCGGTGAGCAGTTCTTC.

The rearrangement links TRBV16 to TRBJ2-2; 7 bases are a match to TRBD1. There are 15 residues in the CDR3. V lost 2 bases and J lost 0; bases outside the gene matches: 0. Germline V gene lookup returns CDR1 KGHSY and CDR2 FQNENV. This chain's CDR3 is CASSQGTANTGELFF. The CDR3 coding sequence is TGTGCCAGCAGCCAAGGGACAGCGAACACCGGGGAGCTGTTTTTT.

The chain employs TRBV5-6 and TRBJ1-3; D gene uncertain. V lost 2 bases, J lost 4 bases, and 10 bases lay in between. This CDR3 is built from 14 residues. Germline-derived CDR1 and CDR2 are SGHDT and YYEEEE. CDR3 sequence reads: CASSLGVRGNTIYF. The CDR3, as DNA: TGTGCCAGCAGCTTAGGAGTAAGAGGAAACACCATATATTTT.

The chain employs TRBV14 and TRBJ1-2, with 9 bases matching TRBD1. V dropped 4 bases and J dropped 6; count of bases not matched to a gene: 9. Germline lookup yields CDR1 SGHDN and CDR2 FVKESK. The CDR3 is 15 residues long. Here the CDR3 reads CASSLLQGATDGYTF. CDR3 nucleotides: TGTGCCAGCAGCCTCTTACAGGGGGCTACGGATGGCTACACCTTC.